This T cell receptor (beta chain) stems from a study of cytomegalovirus exposure and HLA in healthy donors. About this clone itself: Its antigen is currently unknown.

Findings and limits, study-wide: Some public TCRs appeared in many individuals, while most sequences were rare. A later analysis, which compared TCR beta chains of equal frequency, found the HLA-associated ones more clonally expanded.

The PCR used 60 Vbeta and 13 Jbeta primers. TCRdb keeps only in-frame clones here, not all; method: immunoSEQ multiplex PCR. This sample has 150,000 or so clones, with approximately 78% found just once. Trimming shortened V by 2 bases and J by 4 bases, and 14 bases separated the two germline ends. CDR1 GTSNPN and CDR2 SVGIG come from the germline V gene (reference sequence). CDR3 size: 14 residues. Sequenced material: PBMCs. The chain couples TRBV30 to TRBJ1-2, with unresolved D. The receptor was isolated from a male donor in good health and CMV-seropositive. In DNA, the CDR3 is TGTGCCTGGAGTAATACAGCTCCCAGCTATGGCTACACCTTC. Its translation: CAWSNTAPSYGYTF.